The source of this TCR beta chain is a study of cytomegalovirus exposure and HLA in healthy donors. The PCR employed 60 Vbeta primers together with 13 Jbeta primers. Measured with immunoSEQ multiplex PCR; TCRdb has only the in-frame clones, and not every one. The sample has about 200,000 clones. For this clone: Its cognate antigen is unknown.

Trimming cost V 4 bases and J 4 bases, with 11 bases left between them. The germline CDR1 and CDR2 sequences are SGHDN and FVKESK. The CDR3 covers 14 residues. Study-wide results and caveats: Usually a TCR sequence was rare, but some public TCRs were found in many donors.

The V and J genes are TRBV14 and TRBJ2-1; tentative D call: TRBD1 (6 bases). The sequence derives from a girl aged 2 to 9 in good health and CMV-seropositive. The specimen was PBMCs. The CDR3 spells CASSPGEWYNEQFF. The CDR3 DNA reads TGTGCCAGCAGCCCAGGGGAATGGTACAATGAGCAGTTCTTC.